A single T cell receptor (beta chain) is shown here with its context. Its antigen remains unknown. These data come from a study of T cells in localized non-small cell lung cancer. General study results and limits: Without multi-region sequencing, intratumor heterogeneity could not be excluded. Uninvolved adjacent lung showed peak T cell clonality, exceeding tumor. Higher blood T cell density tracked longer overall survival.

The assay was immunoSEQ multiplex PCR, and TCRdb's table has in-frame clones only and misses some. The sample consists of about 33,000 clones, 86% of them appearing once. The CDR3 contains 15 residues. Trimming at V came to 5 bases and at J to 5 bases, leaving 12 bases not matched to a gene. The germline CDR1 and CDR2 sequences are SGHTA and FQGNSA. Sequencing was performed on peripheral blood, taken before any cancer treatment. The chain uses TRBV7-2 and TRBJ2-7; TRBD2 matches at 7 bases. This clonotype originated in a male donor older than 55 with stage III lung adenocarcinoma. CDR3 protein: CASSPEGLFPNEQYF. CDR3 nucleotide sequence: TGTGCCAGCAGCCCGGAGGGACTATTTCCCAACGAGCAGTACTTC.